The clone carrying this T cell receptor beta chain was observed a few times. Its target is unknown. The data stem from a study of T cells in Graves' hyperthyroidism and ophthalmopathy. General study points: The blood repertoire included most of the expanded thyroid clonotypes above 0.001.

The source material, RNA transcripts, was used to amplify TCR beta CDR3 regions. Carried out on the TCR CDR3, a first-round RT-PCR used the HTBI primer set. TCRdb independently ran MiXCR on the multiplex PCR reads; one entry per CDR3 protein. The sample contains hundreds of thousands of distinct CDR3 sequences, approximately 14% of which appear only once. Exclusion of a patient resulted from uncontrolled infection, other autoimmune disease, pregnancy or lactation. Per the germline V gene, CDR1 is LNHDA and CDR2 is SQIVND (reference sequence). CDR3 size: 15 residues. The germline V and J ends were trimmed by 7 bases and 2 bases, with 18 bases remaining between them.

The clonotype comes from a woman under 30 with Graves' hyperthyroidism. V and J are TRBV19 and TRBJ2-7; D is perhaps TRBD2 (7 bases). The sample taken for sequencing was blood. The DNA of the CDR3 is TGTGCCAGTAACCCTGGGGGAGGGGGACCCTACGAGCAGTACTTC. Its protein is CASNPGGGGPYEQYF.